This T cell receptor beta chain appears in the sequencing data of a study of blood T cells in healthy people across ages (dated by TCRdb to the mid-2010s). About the full investigation: In model experiments, template switching captured roughly one uniquely barcoded TCR beta cDNA molecule for every two T cells. Using deep sequencing normalized with unique cDNA molecular identifiers, the study measured how TCR beta repertoire diversity changes with age. The donors were split into four age groups: young (average about 15 years), middle-aged (39), aged (62) and long-lived (approximately 89). Donors of different ages were randomly distributed across sequencing lanes to avoid experimental bias. Using the same blood draw, the study looked at two additional independent replicas of 1 million unique cDNA reads for two donors, one aged 18 to 30 and the other aged 80 or older. Overall study outcomes, separate from this receptor: Total diversity estimates from one million sequenced T cells were considered lower bounds and underestimates. As age increased, observed TCR beta diversity per million T cells dropped in a roughly linear way, and a significant reduction was already evident by age roughly 36. A strong correlation was found between observed TCR beta diversity and the percentage of naive T cells measured by flow cytometry. Compared with the aged group, more naive CD4+ T cells, fewer expanded clones and increased TCR diversity were shown by the long-lived group, suggesting age selection. Bulk unsorted PBMC profiling prevented conclusive comparison of naive and antigen-experienced compartments. Donor CMV infection status was unknown, potentially confounding age-related changes in expanded clonotypes.

Spanning cysteine to phenylalanine, the CDR3 consists of 18 amino acids. Solely the CDR3 DNA is kept, with 54 bases framed from the first base. As encoded in the germline V gene, CDR1 is SGHTA while CDR2 is FQGNSA. V is cut back by 5 bases and J by 0 bases, with 10 bases in the junction unmatched. This clonotype was observed many times. No cognate antigen has been identified for it. Base qualities are not at hand, and no much larger clone is one base apart. Library prep was done by 5' RACE. Instrument used: Illumina HiSeq 2500. A second 7 to 11 cycle PCR used a sample-barcoded 5' primer and a J-beta primer mix. A unique molecular identifier was introduced onto each TCR beta cDNA molecule by a template-switch 5' adaptor carrying 12 random nucleotides. At least 3 million CDR3-containing paired-end reads were obtained from each sample. First-strand cDNA was synthesized from all RNA with the Mint cDNA synthesis kit, primed by a TRBC-specific oligonucleotide. Following uracil-DNA glycosylase treatment, a first 18-cycle PCR with universal primers M1SS and BC2_uni_R was performed on all cDNA. On the study's bioinformatics: For normalization, 1 million high-quality reads were randomly selected from each sample, with every read carrying a distinct molecular identifier. Instead of being binned into consensus sequences, reads with shared molecular identifiers were discarded. MiTCR, with a Q25 quality threshold and the strictest error-elimination algorithm, was used for CDR3 identification, clonotype clustering and error correction. A nonparametric unseen species model with Euler transformation was used to estimate a lower bound on total TCR beta diversity. TCRdb reworked the public reads: Q25 trimming with fastp, MiXCR clone assembly, productive beta chains retained. Entries that share a CDR3 protein sequence are merged under the most common genes and DNA. The V and J calls and clone size are TCRdb's, not the authors'. Across this sample there are approximately 700,000 distinct CDR3 sequences, with roughly 30% seen only once. 15% of the sample rests with the top ten.

The donors were roughly 39 Caucasian individuals from Russia, aged roughly 6 to 100 years, who were systemically healthy. Ten milliliters of peripheral blood were drawn from each donor into EDTA-treated Vacutainer tubes. PBMCs were isolated by Ficoll-Paque density-gradient centrifugation, with at least 6 million obtained per sample. Total RNA, at least 6 micrograms per sample, was extracted from PBMCs with Trizol reagent. For every donor, an aliquot of PBMCs went through flow cytometry to measure the percentages of naive CD45RAhigh/CD27high T cells. The clonotype was recovered from a woman at least 80 years old in good health. Donor details come from another sample of the same person, matched by shared clones. The sequenced sample consisted of blood. Rearrangement joined TRBV7-2 to TRBJ2-6, with 7 junctional bases fitting TRBD1. Here is the DNA: TGTGCCAGCAGCCCGACGACAGGGTTAAGCTCTGGGGCCAACGTCCTGACTTTC. It is translated as CASSPTTGLSSGANVLTF.